Below are 3 T cell receptor beta chains sequenced from a single sample in a study of blood T cell repertoires in COVID-19. Sequenced by immunoSEQ multiplex PCR; TCRdb stores in-frame clones only, minus some. This repertoire shows roughly 260,000 clones, about 87% found once; its top ten account for 2.3%. The sequenced sample was peripheral blood. The receptors were gathered from a woman aged 50 to 60 with acute or convalescent COVID-19.

This clone has a handful of counts. The sample contains more than one DNA sequence encoding this CDR3. This chain connects TRBV6-2 or TRBV6-3 to TRBJ2-7; D is ambiguous. The CDR3 totals 14 residues. V dropped 2 bases and J dropped 0 bases, with 8 bases sitting between them. Per the germline V gene, CDR1 is MNHEY and CDR2 is SVGEGT. DNA of the CDR3: TGTGCCAGCAGTTACCCCGACTTCTCCTACGAGCAGTACTTC. Its translation is CASSYPDFSYEQYF.

V gene TRBV5-1 combines with J gene TRBJ1-4, with D tentatively TRBD1 (6 bases). Looked up from germline, CDR1 is SGHRS and CDR2 is YFSETQ. Trimming removed 0 bases at V and 8 bases at J, with 11 bases between. The CDR3 has 14 residues. In DNA form, the CDR3 reads TGCGCCAGCAGCTTGGAGACAGGTGGGGAAAAACTGTTTTTT. This translates into CASSLETGGEKLFF.

The chain joins TRBV7-9 to TRBJ2-7, with 9 bases that match TRBD1. Germline CDR1 and CDR2: SEHNR and FQNEAQ (reference sequence). The CDR3 extends over 16 amino acids. Trimming removed 5 bases from V and 4 bases from J; junction bases left unmatched: 12. In DNA form, the CDR3 reads TGTGCCAGCAGCCTCCAACCGGGACAGGGTTCTTACGAGCAGTACTTC. The encoded protein is CASSLQPGQGSYEQYF.